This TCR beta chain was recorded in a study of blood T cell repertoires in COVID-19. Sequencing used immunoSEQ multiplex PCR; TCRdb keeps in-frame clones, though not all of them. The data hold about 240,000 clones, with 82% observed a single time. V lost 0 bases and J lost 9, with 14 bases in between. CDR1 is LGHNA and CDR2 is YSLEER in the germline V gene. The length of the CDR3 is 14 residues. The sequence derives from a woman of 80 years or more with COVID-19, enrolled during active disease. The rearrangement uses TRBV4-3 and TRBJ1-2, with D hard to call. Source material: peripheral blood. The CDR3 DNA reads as TGCGCCAGCAGCCAAGATCGCACCTTCCACAGCTACACCTTC. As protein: CASSQDRTFHSYTF.